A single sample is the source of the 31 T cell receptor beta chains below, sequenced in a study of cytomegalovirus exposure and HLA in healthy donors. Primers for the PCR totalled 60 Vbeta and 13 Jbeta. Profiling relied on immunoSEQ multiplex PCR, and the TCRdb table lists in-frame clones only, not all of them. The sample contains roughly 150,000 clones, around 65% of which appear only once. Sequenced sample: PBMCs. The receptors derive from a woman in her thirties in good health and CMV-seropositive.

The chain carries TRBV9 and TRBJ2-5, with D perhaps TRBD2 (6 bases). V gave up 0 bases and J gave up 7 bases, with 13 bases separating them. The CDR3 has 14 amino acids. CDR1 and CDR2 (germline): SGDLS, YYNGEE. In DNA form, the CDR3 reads TGTGCCAGCAGCGTAGGTCCTAGCGCGGCGACCCAGTACTTC. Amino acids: CASSVGPSAATQYF.

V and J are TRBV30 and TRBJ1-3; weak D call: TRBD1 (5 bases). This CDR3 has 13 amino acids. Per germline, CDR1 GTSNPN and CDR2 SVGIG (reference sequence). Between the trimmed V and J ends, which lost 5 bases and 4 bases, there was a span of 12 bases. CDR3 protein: CAWDQGGGNTIYF. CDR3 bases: TGTGCCTGGGATCAGGGTGGCGGAAACACCATATATTTT.

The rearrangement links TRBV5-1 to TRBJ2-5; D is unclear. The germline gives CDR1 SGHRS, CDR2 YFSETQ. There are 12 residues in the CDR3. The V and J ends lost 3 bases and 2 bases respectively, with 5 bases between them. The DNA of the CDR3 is TGCGCCAGCAGCTCAGGTCAAGAGACCCAGTACTTC. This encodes CASSSGQETQYF.

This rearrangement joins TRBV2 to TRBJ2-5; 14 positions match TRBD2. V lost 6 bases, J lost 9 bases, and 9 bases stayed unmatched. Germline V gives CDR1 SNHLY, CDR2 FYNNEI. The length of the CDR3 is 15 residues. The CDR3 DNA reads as TGTGCCAGCAGGGGGACTAGCGGGGGCAGTGGGGCCCAGTACTTC. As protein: CASRGTSGGSGAQYF.

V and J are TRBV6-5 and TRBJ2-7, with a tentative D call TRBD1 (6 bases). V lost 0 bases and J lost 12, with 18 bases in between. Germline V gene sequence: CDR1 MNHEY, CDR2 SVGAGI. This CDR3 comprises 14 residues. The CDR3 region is CASSYSQGFRKRYF. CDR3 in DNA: TGTGCCAGCAGTTACTCCCAGGGGTTCAGGAAACGGTACTTC.

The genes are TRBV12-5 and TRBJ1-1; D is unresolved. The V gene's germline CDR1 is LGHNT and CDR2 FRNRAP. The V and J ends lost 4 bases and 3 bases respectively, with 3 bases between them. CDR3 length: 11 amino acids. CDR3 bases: TGTGCTAGTGGTTCAGACACTGAAGCTTTCTTT. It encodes CASGSDTEAFF.

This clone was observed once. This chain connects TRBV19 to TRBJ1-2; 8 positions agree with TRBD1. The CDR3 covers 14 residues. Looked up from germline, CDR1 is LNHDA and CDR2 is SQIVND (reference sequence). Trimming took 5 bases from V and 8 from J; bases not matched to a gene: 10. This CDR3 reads CASSADRVAGGYTF. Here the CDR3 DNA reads TGTGCCAGTAGTGCGGACAGGGTGGCCGGGGGCTACACCTTC.

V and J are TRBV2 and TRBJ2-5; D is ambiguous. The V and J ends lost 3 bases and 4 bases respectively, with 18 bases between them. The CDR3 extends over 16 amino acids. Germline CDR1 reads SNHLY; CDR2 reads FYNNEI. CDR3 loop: CASSDHSSLAAETQYF. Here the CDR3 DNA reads TGTGCCAGCAGTGACCACAGTTCGTTGGCCGCAGAGACCCAGTACTTC.

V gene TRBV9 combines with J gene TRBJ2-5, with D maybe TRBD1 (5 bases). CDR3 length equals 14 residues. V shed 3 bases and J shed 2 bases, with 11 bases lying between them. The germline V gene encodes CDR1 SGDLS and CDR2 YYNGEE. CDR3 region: CASSAGSVQETQYF. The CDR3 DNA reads TGTGCCAGCAGCGCAGGGTCTGTACAAGAGACCCAGTACTTC.

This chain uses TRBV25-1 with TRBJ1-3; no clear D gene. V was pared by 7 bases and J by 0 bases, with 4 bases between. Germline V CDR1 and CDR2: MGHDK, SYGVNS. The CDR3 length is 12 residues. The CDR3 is CASTSSGNTIYF. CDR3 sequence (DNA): TGTGCCAGCACCAGCTCTGGAAACACCATATATTTT.

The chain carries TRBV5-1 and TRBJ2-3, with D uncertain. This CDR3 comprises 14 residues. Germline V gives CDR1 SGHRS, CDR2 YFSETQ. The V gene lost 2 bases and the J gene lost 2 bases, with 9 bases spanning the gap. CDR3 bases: TGCGCCAGCAGCTTTTCGTCGTCCACAGATACGCAGTATTTT. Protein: CASSFSSSTDTQYF.

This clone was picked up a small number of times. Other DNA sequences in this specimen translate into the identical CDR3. The CDR3 nucleotides read TGCGCCAGCAGCTTGGGTGGCGGAGAGACCCAGTACTTC. Translated: CASSLGGGETQYF. This chain links TRBV5-1 with TRBJ2-5; the D is unclear. Germline V gene data show CDR1 as SGHRS and CDR2 as YFSETQ. V shed 0 bases and J shed 4 bases, with 7 bases lying between them. This CDR3 is 13 amino acids long.

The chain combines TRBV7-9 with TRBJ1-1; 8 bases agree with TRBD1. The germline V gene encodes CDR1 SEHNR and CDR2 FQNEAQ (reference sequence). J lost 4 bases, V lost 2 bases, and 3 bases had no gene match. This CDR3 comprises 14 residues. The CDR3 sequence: CASSLRTGFTEAFF. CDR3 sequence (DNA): TGTGCCAGCAGCTTACGGACAGGGTTCACTGAAGCTTTCTTT.

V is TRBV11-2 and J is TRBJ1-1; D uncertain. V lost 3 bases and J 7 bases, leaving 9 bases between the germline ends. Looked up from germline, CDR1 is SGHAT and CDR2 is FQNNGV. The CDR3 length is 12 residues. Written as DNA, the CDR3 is TGTGCCAGCAGCTTCGAAGAGCTTGAAGCTTTCTTT. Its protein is CASSFEELEAFF.

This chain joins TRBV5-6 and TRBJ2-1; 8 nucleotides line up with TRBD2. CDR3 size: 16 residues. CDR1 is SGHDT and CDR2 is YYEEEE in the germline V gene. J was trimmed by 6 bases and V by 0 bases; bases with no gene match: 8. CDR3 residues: CASSLGASGGGNEQFF. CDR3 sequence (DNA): TGTGCCAGCAGCTTGGGTGCGAGCGGGGGAGGCAATGAGCAGTTCTTC. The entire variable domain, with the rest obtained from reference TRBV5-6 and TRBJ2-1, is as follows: DAGVTQSPTHLIKTRGQQVTLRCSPKSGHDTVSWYQQALGQGPQFIFQYYEEEERQRGNFPDRFSGHQFPNYSSELNVNALLLGDSALYLCASSLGASGGGNEQFFGPGTRLTVL.

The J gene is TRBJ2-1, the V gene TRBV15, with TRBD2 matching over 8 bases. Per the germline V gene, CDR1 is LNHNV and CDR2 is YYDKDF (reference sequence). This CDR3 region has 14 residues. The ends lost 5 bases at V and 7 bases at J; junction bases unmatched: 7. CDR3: CATSLTASGNEQFF. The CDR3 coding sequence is TGTGCCACCAGCCTAACCGCTAGCGGGAATGAGCAGTTCTTC.

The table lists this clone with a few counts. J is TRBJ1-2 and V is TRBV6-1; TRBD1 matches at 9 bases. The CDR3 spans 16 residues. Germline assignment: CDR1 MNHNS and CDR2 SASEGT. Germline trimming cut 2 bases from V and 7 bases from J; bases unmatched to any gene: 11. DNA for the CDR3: TGTGCCAGCAGTGAACTGACAGGGGGGAGTGGGGGTGGCTACACCTTC. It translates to CASSELTGGSGGGYTF.

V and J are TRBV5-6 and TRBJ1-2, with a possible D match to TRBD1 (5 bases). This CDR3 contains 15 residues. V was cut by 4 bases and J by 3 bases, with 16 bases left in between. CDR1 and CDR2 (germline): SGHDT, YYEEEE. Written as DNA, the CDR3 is TGTGCCAGCAGCCACGACAGTGGGGCCTACTATGGCTACACCTTC. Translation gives CASSHDSGAYYGYTF.

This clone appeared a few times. The CDR3 coding sequence is TGTGCCAGCAGCCAACTCGCCGGGGCCGGGGAGCTGTTTTTT. Translation: CASSQLAGAGELFF. The rearrangement joins TRBV5-6 to TRBJ2-2; possible D gene TRBD2, 5 bases. Germline V CDR1 and CDR2: SGHDT, YYEEEE. Trimming took 4 bases from V and 6 from J, leaving 13 bases between them. The CDR3 extends over 14 amino acids.

The CDR3 is CASNVHPSYEQYF. CDR3 nucleotides: TGTGCCAGCAACGTACACCCCTCCTACGAGCAGTACTTC. This rearrangement joins TRBV6-1 to TRBJ2-7; no clear D. V was shortened by 7 bases and J by 0 bases, with 10 bases between the two germline ends. The CDR3 sequence is 13 residues long. Germline values: CDR1 MNHNS, CDR2 SASEGT.

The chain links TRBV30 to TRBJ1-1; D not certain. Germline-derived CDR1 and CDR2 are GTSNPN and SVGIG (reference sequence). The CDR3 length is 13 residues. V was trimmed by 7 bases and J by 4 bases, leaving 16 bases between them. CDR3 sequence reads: CASDEGGSTEAFF. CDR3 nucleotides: TGTGCCTCCGATGAGGGTGGTAGCACTGAAGCTTTCTTT.

CDR3 protein: CASSRGQVVDTEAFF. The CDR3 nucleotides read TGTGCCAGCAGCCGGGGACAGGTAGTGGACACTGAAGCTTTCTTT. V and J are TRBV5-4 and TRBJ1-1, with TRBD1 identical over 8 bases. The CDR3 consists of 15 residues. Germline CDR1 is SGHNT and CDR2 is YYREEE (reference sequence). Losses at the gene ends were 4 bases for V and 3 bases for J; bases not matched to a gene: 8.

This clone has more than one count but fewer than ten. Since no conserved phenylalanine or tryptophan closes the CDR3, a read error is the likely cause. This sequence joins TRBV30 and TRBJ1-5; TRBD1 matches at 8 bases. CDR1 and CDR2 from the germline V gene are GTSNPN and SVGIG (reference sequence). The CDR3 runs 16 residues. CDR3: CAWSGGRTGTNKPQHV. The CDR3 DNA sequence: TGTGCCTGGAGTGGAGGTAGGACAGGGACCAATAAGCCCCAGCATGTT.

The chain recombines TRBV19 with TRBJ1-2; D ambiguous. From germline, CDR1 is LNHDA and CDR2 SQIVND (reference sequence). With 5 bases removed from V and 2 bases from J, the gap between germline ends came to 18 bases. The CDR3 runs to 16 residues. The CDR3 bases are TGTGCCAGTAGTTCCCGAGGGAGGTCACTCAACTATGGCTACACCTTC. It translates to CASSSRGRSLNYGYTF.

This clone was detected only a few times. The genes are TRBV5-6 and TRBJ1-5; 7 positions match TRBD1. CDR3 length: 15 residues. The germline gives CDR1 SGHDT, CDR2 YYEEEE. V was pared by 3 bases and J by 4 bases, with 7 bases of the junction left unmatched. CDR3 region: CASSYRQGWNQPQHF. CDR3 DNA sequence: TGTGCCAGCAGCTACAGACAGGGATGGAATCAGCCCCAGCATTTT.

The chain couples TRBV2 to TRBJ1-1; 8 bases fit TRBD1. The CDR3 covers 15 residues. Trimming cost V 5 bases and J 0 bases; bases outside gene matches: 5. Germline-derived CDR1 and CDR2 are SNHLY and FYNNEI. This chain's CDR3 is CASSHATGVNTEAFF. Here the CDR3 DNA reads TGTGCCAGCAGTCACGCGACAGGGGTGAACACTGAAGCTTTCTTT.

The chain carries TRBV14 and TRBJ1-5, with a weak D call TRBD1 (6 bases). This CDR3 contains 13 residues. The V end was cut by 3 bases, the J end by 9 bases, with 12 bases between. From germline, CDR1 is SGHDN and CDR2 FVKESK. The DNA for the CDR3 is TGTGCCAGCAGCCAGCAGGGGACCTCGCCCCAGCATTTT. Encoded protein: CASSQQGTSPQHF.

CDR3 sequence: CASSAGVSSVYGYTF. CDR3 sequence (DNA): TGTGCCAGCTCAGCAGGGGTCAGTTCCGTCTATGGCTACACCTTC. The rearrangement joins TRBV18 to TRBJ1-2, with a possible D match to TRBD1 (6 bases). CDR3 size: 15 residues. V was shortened by 5 bases and J by 4 bases, with 17 bases between the two germline ends. CDR1 and CDR2 from the germline V gene are KGHSH and LQKENI.

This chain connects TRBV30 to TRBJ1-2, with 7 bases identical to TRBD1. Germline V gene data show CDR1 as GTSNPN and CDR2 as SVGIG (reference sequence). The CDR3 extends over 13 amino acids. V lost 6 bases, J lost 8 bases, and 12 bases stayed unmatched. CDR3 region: CACPHRGLGGYTF. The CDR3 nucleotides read TGTGCCTGCCCACACAGGGGACTGGGGGGCTACACCTTC.

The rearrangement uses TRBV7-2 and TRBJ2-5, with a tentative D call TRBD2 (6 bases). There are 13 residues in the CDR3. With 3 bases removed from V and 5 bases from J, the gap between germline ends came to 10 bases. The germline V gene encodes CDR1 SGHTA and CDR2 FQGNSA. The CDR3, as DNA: TGTGCCAGCAGCTTGGGACTCCAGGAGACCCAGTACTTC. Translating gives CASSLGLQETQYF.

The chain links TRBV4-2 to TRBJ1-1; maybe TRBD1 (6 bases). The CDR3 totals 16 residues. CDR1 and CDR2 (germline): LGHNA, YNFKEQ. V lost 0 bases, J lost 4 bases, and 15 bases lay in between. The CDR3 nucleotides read TGTGCCAGCAGCCAAGATGGGGGGCGGGAGAGCACTGAAGCTTTCTTT. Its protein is CASSQDGGRESTEAFF.